This is a list of T cell receptor beta chains from one sample in a study of blood T cell repertoires in COVID-19. Measured with immunoSEQ multiplex PCR; TCRdb has only the in-frame clones, and not every one. The repertoire holds about 280,000 clones, with about nine tenths as singletons. Material: peripheral blood. Receptors were obtained from a woman aged 25 to 45 with active or convalescent COVID-19. CDR3s include the opening cysteine and the closing phenylalanine or tryptophan. A D gene is named only where the DNA matches it firmly. The listing skips clone size in some rows; elsewhere it reads once, few, many or a size class.

TRBV19	TRBJ1-4	NA	TRBD1	CASSLTGGEKLFF	TGTGCCAGTAGTCTGACAGGGGGTGAAAAACTGTTTTTT
TRBV9	TRBJ2-1	once	NA	CASSVGANGEQFF	TGTGCCAGCAGCGTAGGCGCCAACGGGGAGCAGTTCTTC
TRBV28	TRBJ2-6	NA	NA	CASSLFQGGAVRSGANVLTF	TGTGCCAGCAGCTTGTTCCAAGGGGGGGCAGTGAGGTCTGGGGCCAACGTCCTGACTTTC
TRBV19	TRBJ1-1	NA	NA	CASSIVATMNTEAFF	TGTGCCAGTAGTATAGTAGCAACCATGAACACTGAAGCTTTCTTT
TRBV3-1/TRBV3-2	TRBJ1-2	once	TRBD1	CASSQNSGGSYGYTF	TGTGCCAGCAGCCAAAATTCAGGGGGCAGCTATGGCTACACCTTC
TRBV4-1	TRBJ2-4	NA	NA	CASSPGDTTKNIQYF	TGCGCCAGCAGCCCAGGGGACACAACCAAAAACATTCAGTACTTC
TRBV27	TRBJ1-2	NA	NA	CASSRLDSPYGYTF	TGTGCCAGCAGTCGCCTAGACAGCCCCTATGGCTACACCTTC
TRBV3-1/TRBV3-2	TRBJ2-3	NA	NA	CASSQVRGDTQYF	TGTGCCAGCAGCCAAGTACGGGGGGATACGCAGTATTTT
TRBV7-2	TRBJ2-2	NA	TRBD2	CASSLFTLAVDTGELFF	TGTGCCAGCAGCTTATTTACGCTAGCGGTTGACACCGGGGAGCTGTTTTTT
TRBV28	TRBJ2-3	NA	TRBD1	CASSRSGTGYLTDTQYF	TGTGCCAGCAGCCGCTCCGGGACAGGGTATCTCACAGATACGCAGTATTTT
TRBV4-3	TRBJ1-2	NA	NA	CASSQDGTGRVGYTF	TGCGCCAGCAGCCAAGATGGAACAGGGAGGGTTGGCTACACCTTC
TRBV9	TRBJ2-2	NA	NA	CASSVGLHNTGELFF	TGTGCCAGCAGCGTAGGGCTCCATAACACCGGGGAGCTGTTTTTT
TRBV28	TRBJ1-2	NA	NA	CASSLKRQLSYGYTF	TGTGCCAGCAGCCTAAAGAGACAGTTAAGCTATGGCTACACCTTC
TRBV19	TRBJ1-5	NA	TRBD1	CASSPRQGSGNQPQHF	TGTGCCAGTAGTCCGCGACAGGGGTCGGGCAATCAGCCCCAGCATTTT
TRBV5-1	TRBJ2-3	NA	TRBD2	CASSLGLAGATNADTQYF	TGCGCCAGCAGCCTTGGACTAGCGGGGGCTACAAACGCGGATACGCAGTATTTT
TRBV5-1	TRBJ1-4	NA	NA	CASSTQPGGGNEKLFF	TGCGCCAGCAGCACACAGCCGGGGGGAGGTAATGAAAAACTGTTTTTT
TRBV9	TRBJ2-1	NA	TRBD1	CASSPMGGQGANEQFF	TGTGCCAGCAGCCCCATGGGGGGACAGGGGGCCAATGAGCAGTTCTTC
TRBV18	TRBJ1-5	NA	NA	CASSTTADNQPQHF	TGTGCCAGCTCAACCACTGCTGATAATCAGCCCCAGCATTTT
TRBV6-1	TRBJ2-5	NA	TRBD2	CASSELAGEVETQYF	TGTGCCAGCAGTGAACTAGCGGGGGAGGTGGAGACCCAGTACTTC
TRBV7-2	TRBJ2-3	NA	TRBD2	CASSLAGRAGGPPDTQYF	TGTGCCAGCAGCTTAGCAGGGCGAGCGGGGGGGCCCCCAGATACGCAGTATTTT
TRBV19	TRBJ2-6	NA	TRBD1	CASCRGQGALGANVLTF	TGTGCCAGTTGTCGAGGACAGGGGGCGCTGGGGGCCAACGTCCTGACTTTC
TRBV24-1	TRBJ1-5	NA	TRBD1	CATSESYSRDSRIQPQHF	TGTGCCACCAGTGAGTCCTATTCGAGGGACAGTAGAATTCAGCCCCAGCATTTT
TRBV5-6	TRBJ1-1	NA	NA	CASSRGMNTEAFF	TGTGCCAGCAGCAGGGGCATGAACACTGAAGCTTTCTTT
TRBV12-3/TRBV12-4	TRBJ2-3	NA	NA	CASSPGGTDTQYF	TGTGCCAGCAGCCCGGGGGGCACAGATACGCAGTATTTT
TRBV10-2	TRBJ2-3	NA	TRBD2	CASIGLADTDTQYF	TGCGCCAGCATCGGACTAGCGGATACAGATACGCAGTATTTT
TRBV6-5	TRBJ1-5	NA	TRBD1	CASRDRENQPQHF	TGTGCCAGCAGAGACAGGGAAAATCAGCCCCAGCATTTT
TRBV5-1	TRBJ1-1	once	NA	CASSLPGENTEAFF	TGCGCCAGCAGCTTGCCAGGGGAGAACACTGAAGCTTTCTTT
TRBV18	TRBJ2-7	NA	TRBD1	CASSLPTGGEQYF	TGTGCCAGCTCACTACCGACAGGGGGCGAGCAGTACTTC
TRBV6-5	TRBJ1-1	once	TRBD1	CASSWRGLRENTEAFF	TGTGCCAGCAGTTGGAGGGGGCTTCGGGAGAACACTGAAGCTTTCTTT
TRBV5-1	TRBJ2-2	NA	TRBD1	CASSLKQGGTGELFF	TGCGCCAGCAGCTTGAAACAGGGGGGCACCGGGGAGCTGTTTTTT
TRBV28	TRBJ2-5	NA	NA	CALSGEERETQYF	TGTGCCCTGTCGGGGGAGGAGAGAGAGACCCAGTACTTC
TRBV27	TRBJ2-3	once	TRBD1	CASSPRQGWTDTQYF	TGTGCCAGCAGTCCCCGACAGGGGTGGACAGATACGCAGTATTTT
TRBV21-1	TRBJ2-5	NA	NA	CASSKKRSGPTQAQETQYF	TGTGCCAGCAGCAAAAAGCGTAGCGGGCCCACTCAGGCCCAAGAGACCCAGTACTTC
TRBV5-1	TRBJ2-2	NA	NA	CASSLAAPGGELFF	TGCGCCAGCAGCTTGGCAGCGCCGGGCGGGGAGCTGTTTTTT
TRBV27	TRBJ1-6	NA	NA	CASSSQGFSPLHF	TGTGCCAGCAGTTCGCAGGGTTTTTCACCCCTCCACTTT
TRBV6-4	TRBJ1-1	NA	TRBD1	CASSDCPTRTGINTEAFF	TGTGCCAGCAGTGACTGCCCGACTAGGACAGGGATCAACACTGAAGCTTTCTTT
TRBV5-5	TRBJ2-3	NA	TRBD2	CASSPGLRTDTQYF	TGTGCCAGCAGCCCGGGACTACGCACAGATACGCAGTATTTT
TRBV7-9	TRBJ2-5	NA	TRBD1	CASSLREQGPQETQYF	TGTGCCAGCAGCTTACGGGAACAGGGGCCCCAAGAGACCCAGTACTTC
TRBV6-1	TRBJ1-5	NA	NA	CASSEARGTFNQPQHF	TGTGCCAGCAGTGAAGCTCGGGGAACCTTCAATCAGCCCCAGCATTTT
TRBV6-5	TRBJ1-4	NA	TRBD1	CASRGTASEKLFF	TGTGCCAGCAGGGGGACAGCTAGTGAAAAACTGTTTTTT
TRBV5-1	TRBJ2-5	NA	NA	CASSLGGPQETQYF	TGCGCCAGCAGCTTGGGCGGTCCCCAAGAGACCCAGTACTTC
TRBV6-1	TRBJ1-6	NA	NA	CASREGPRGGPLHF	TGTGCCAGCAGGGAAGGACCTAGGGGGGGACCCCTCCACTTT